This TCR beta chain was sequenced during a study of blood T cell repertoires in COVID-19. Sequencing used immunoSEQ multiplex PCR; TCRdb keeps in-frame clones, though not all of them. The sample has under 130,000 clones; 80% to 85% are singletons. In germline, CDR1 is SEHNR, CDR2 FQNEAQ (reference sequence). The CDR3 is 15 residues long. The V gene end was trimmed by 1 base and the J gene end by 8 bases; junction bases not matched to a gene: 7. The chain links TRBV7-9 to TRBJ1-4; 7 nucleotides agree with TRBD1. This receptor was identified in a woman aged 80 or over with acute or convalescent COVID-19. Sequenced material: peripheral blood. CDR3 loop: CASSLGQGDGEKLFF. The CDR3 DNA sequence: TGTGCCAGCAGCTTAGGACAGGGTGACGGAGAAAAACTGTTTTTT.